Below are 27 T cell receptor beta chains sequenced from a single sample in a study of blood T cell repertoires in COVID-19. Libraries were prepared by immunoSEQ multiplex PCR; TCRdb keeps only in-frame clonotypes and omits some of them. The profile shows roughly 200,000 clones, roughly three quarters of them singletons. The source material was peripheral blood. The receptor source for this set is a woman between 40 and 55 years old with COVID-19, enrolled during active disease.

The rearrangement joins TRBV5-1 to TRBJ2-3, with 14 bases lining up with TRBD2. Germline CDR1 reads SGHRS; CDR2 reads YFSETQ. Losses at the gene ends were 1 base for V and 2 bases for J; bases not matched to a gene: 9. The CDR3 is made up of 19 amino acids. The CDR3 reads CASSLSGTSGRRTTDTQYF. CDR3 DNA sequence: TGCGCCAGCAGCTTGTCCGGGACTAGCGGGAGACGTACCACAGATACGCAGTATTTT.

V gene TRBV7-8 combines with J gene TRBJ1-2; D is unclear. V was cut by 5 bases and J by 8 bases, with 12 bases left in between. The germline V gene encodes CDR1 SGHVS and CDR2 FQNEAQ. The CDR3 consists of 12 residues. In nucleotides, the CDR3 is TGTGCCAGCAGCCCTCTATACAGCGGCTACACCTTC. Translated, it gives CASSPLYSGYTF.

This clone was counted once. The V and J genes are TRBV6-4 and TRBJ1-3; possibly TRBD1 for D (5 bases). The CDR3 spans 16 residues. Trimming removed 5 bases at V and 4 bases at J, with 18 bases between. Germline-derived CDR1 and CDR2 are MRHNA and SNTAGT. This chain's CDR3 is CASSFQRGGRGNTIYF. The CDR3 coding sequence is TGTGCCAGCAGTTTCCAACGGGGGGGTAGGGGAAACACCATATATTTT.

The chain combines TRBV5-4 with TRBJ2-1; the D gene is possibly TRBD1 (8 bases). Germline CDR1 is SGHNT and CDR2 is YYREEE (reference sequence). V lost 0 bases and J lost 5, with 12 bases in between. CDR3 length: 15 amino acids. The CDR3 is CASSLDRGRDNEQFF. The CDR3 region has the DNA TGTGCCAGCAGCTTGGACAGGGGGAGGGACAATGAGCAGTTCTTC.

This clone was seen more than once but under ten times. V and J are TRBV29-1 and TRBJ2-7; 10 nucleotides line up with TRBD2. The CDR3 covers 13 residues. After removal of 6 bases from V and 4 bases from J, the junction contained 6 bases not matched to a gene. Per germline, CDR1 SQVTM and CDR2 ANQGSEA. In nucleotides, the CDR3 is TGCAGCGTAGGTAGCGGGAGGATGTACGAGCAGTACTTC. This gives the protein CSVGSGRMYEQYF.

J is TRBJ1-1 and V is TRBV27; 7 nucleotides line up with TRBD1. Germline assignment: CDR1 MNHEY and CDR2 SMNVEV (reference sequence). There are 14 residues in the CDR3. Unmatched junction bases numbered 12, after V lost 6 bases and J lost 8 bases. This chain's CDR3 is CASSLDRASVEAFF. CDR3 nucleotide sequence: TGTGCCAGCAGCCTTGACAGGGCCTCGGTGGAAGCTTTCTTT.

The rearrangement joins TRBV5-4 to TRBJ2-5; tentatively, D is TRBD1 (6 bases). Trimming stripped 4 bases from V and 2 bases from J, with 12 bases between. Germline lookup yields CDR1 SGHNT and CDR2 YYREEE (reference sequence). This CDR3 is 14 amino acids long. Here the CDR3 DNA reads TGTGCCAGCAGCCCGGTAGGACAGCAAGAGACCCAGTACTTC. Its translation: CASSPVGQQETQYF.

J is TRBJ1-1 and V is TRBV20-1; TRBD1 matches 7 bases. V shed 3 bases and J 0 bases; nucleotides not matched to a gene: 4. CDR3 length equals 14 residues. The germline CDR1 and CDR2 sequences are DFQATT and SNEGSKA (reference sequence). CDR3 nucleotides: TGCAGTGCTAGTGGGACAGTATTGAACACTGAAGCTTTCTTT. This translates into CSASGTVLNTEAFF.

V and J are TRBV7-6 and TRBJ1-1; perhaps TRBD1 as D (5 bases). CDR1 is SGHVS, CDR2 FNYEAQ, per germline. CDR3 length equals 12 residues. V was clipped by 5 bases and J by 10 bases, with 14 bases between them. The CDR3 DNA reads as TGTGCCAGCAGCGCCCAGGGTAGATCAGCTTTCTTT. This sequence encodes CASSAQGRSAFF. The whole variable domain, filled in from reference TRBV7-6 and TRBJ1-1, reads GAGVSQSPRYKVTKRGQDVALRCDPISGHVSLYWYRQALGQGPEFLTYFNYEAQQDKSGLPNDRFSAERPEGSISTLTIQRTEQRDSAMYRCASSAQGRSAFFGQGTRLTVV.

The chain recombines TRBV28 with TRBJ1-2, with D possibly being TRBD1 (5 bases). The germline V and J ends were trimmed by 7 bases and 9 bases, with 15 bases remaining between them. The CDR3 length is 12 residues. Germline V gene sequence: CDR1 MDHEN, CDR2 SYDVKM. The CDR3 loop is CASTPGQGSYTF. CDR3 nucleotide sequence: TGTGCCAGCACCCCCGGGCAGGGAAGCTACACCTTC.

The chain joins TRBV18 to TRBJ2-1; TRBD2 matches at 7 bases. Germline V gene data show CDR1 as KGHSH and CDR2 as LQKENI. The CDR3 covers 15 residues. J was trimmed by 4 bases and V by 4 bases; bases with no gene match: 7. This chain's CDR3 is CASSRGSSGYNEQFF. Written as DNA, the CDR3 is TGTGCCAGCTCACGCGGGAGTAGTGGGTACAATGAGCAGTTCTTC.

J is TRBJ2-3 and V is TRBV19; 7 bases map to TRBD2. The V segment lost 3 bases and the J segment 6 bases; nucleotides outside the gene matches: 6. The CDR3 contains 14 residues. Germline assignment: CDR1 LNHDA and CDR2 SQIVND (reference sequence). CDR3 sequence reads: CASSMGLPTDTQYF. The CDR3 nucleotides are TGTGCCAGTAGTATGGGACTACCAACGGATACGCAGTATTTT. Complete variable domain (other parts from reference TRBV19 and TRBJ2-3): DGGITQSPKYLFRKEGQNVTLSCEQNLNHDAMYWYRQDPGQGLRLIYYSQIVNDFQKGDIAEGYSVSREKKESFPLTVTSAQKNPTAFYLCASSMGLPTDTQYFGPGTRLTVL.

This clone was observed once. The chain is built from TRBV10-3 and TRBJ1-3; unclear D gene. Germline CDR1 ENHRY, CDR2 SYGVKD. The V gene lost 3 bases and the J gene lost 3 bases, with 9 bases spanning the gap. This CDR3 has 14 amino acids. CDR3 sequence reads: CAISENGIGNTIYF. The CDR3 DNA reads TGTGCCATCAGTGAAAACGGGATTGGAAACACCATATATTTT.

The chain links TRBV5-1 to TRBJ2-3; D is perhaps TRBD2 (5 bases). Germline assignment: CDR1 SGHRS and CDR2 YFSETQ. The CDR3 length is 14 residues. V lost 2 bases, J lost 2 bases, and 9 bases lay in between. This CDR3 is CASSFSGVTDTQYF. The CDR3 nucleotides read TGCGCCAGCAGCTTTTCCGGGGTCACAGATACGCAGTATTTT.

The V call is TRBV6-5, the J call TRBJ2-4; 10 bases match TRBD1. CDR1 and CDR2 (germline): MNHEY, SVGAGI. This CDR3 has 15 amino acids. Unmatched junction bases numbered 9, after V lost 6 bases and J lost 7 bases. CDR3 sequence reads: CASRPGQGKKNIQYF. CDR3 nucleotides: TGTGCCAGCAGACCGGGACAGGGGAAGAAGAACATTCAGTACTTC.

The chain carries TRBV2 and TRBJ2-7, with 7 bases that match TRBD1. Germline CDR1 SNHLY, CDR2 FYNNEI. Unmatched junction bases numbered 7, after V lost 8 bases and J lost 0 bases. The length of the CDR3 is 14 residues. CDR3 sequence: CASATGWPSYEQYF. DNA of the CDR3: TGTGCCAGCGCGACAGGGTGGCCCTCCTACGAGCAGTACTTC.

The chain links TRBV3-1 (or the pseudogene TRBV3-2) to TRBJ1-1; the match to TRBD1 covers 9 bases. Trimming cost V 4 bases and J 6 bases; bases outside gene matches: 12. There are 16 residues in the CDR3. Germline V gene lookup returns CDR1 LGHDT and CDR2 YNNKEL (reference sequence). CDR3 sequence reads: CASSLQPGQGPPEAFF. The CDR3 DNA sequence: TGTGCCAGCAGCCTACAACCGGGACAGGGTCCGCCTGAAGCTTTCTTT.

The CDR3 DNA is TGTGCCAGCAGCGCCGGACAGAAAGCTTTCTTT. This gives the protein CASSAGQKAFF. V usage is TRBV5-6 and J usage is TRBJ1-1; D perhaps matches TRBD1 (6 bases). Trimming took off 4 bases at V and 9 bases at J, with 10 bases between the two ends. Germline lookup yields CDR1 SGHDT and CDR2 YYEEEE. The CDR3 loop spans 11 amino acids.

The chain couples TRBV29-1 to TRBJ2-5; TRBD2 agrees at 8 bases. With 3 bases clipped from V and 5 bases from J, the junction kept 11 bases outside the gene matches. This CDR3 is built from 15 residues. Germline V gives CDR1 SQVTM, CDR2 ANQGSEA. The CDR3 bases are TGCAGCGTTGAGCCCGGGGGGGCTTTAAAGGAGACCCAGTACTTC. It translates to CSVEPGGALKETQYF.

The rearrangement joins TRBV3-1 (or the pseudogene TRBV3-2) to TRBJ1-5, with unresolved D. V shed 1 base and J shed 5 bases, with 6 bases lying between them. The CDR3 totals 13 residues. In germline, CDR1 is LGHDT, CDR2 YNNKEL (reference sequence). CDR3 coding DNA: TGTGCCAGCAGCCAAGGCGAATATCAGCCCCAGCATTTT. As protein: CASSQGEYQPQHF.

The V call is TRBV6-6, the J call TRBJ2-3; 11 bases are a match to TRBD2. Trimming at V came to 6 bases and at J to 10 bases, leaving 6 bases not matched to a gene. CDR1 is MNHNY and CDR2 is SVGAGI in the germline V gene (reference sequence). The CDR3 has 13 amino acids. This chain's CDR3 is CASRLSGRAAQYF. The DNA of the CDR3 is TGTGCCAGCAGACTTAGCGGGAGGGCTGCGCAGTATTTT.

V gene TRBV5-5 combines with J gene TRBJ2-3, with D unclear. CDR3 length equals 15 residues. Trimming shortened V by 0 bases and J by 4 bases, and 12 bases separated the two germline ends. Germline values: CDR1 SGHKS, CDR2 YYEKEE (reference sequence). CDR3 nucleotide sequence: TGTGCCAGCAGCTTGGGTAGGAGCTTGGCAGATACGCAGTATTTT. The encoded protein is CASSLGRSLADTQYF.

The table lists this clone with a count of one. CDR3 protein: CASSPGTIGRSTDTQYF. The CDR3, as DNA: TGCGCCAGCAGCCCGGGGACTATCGGTAGGAGCACAGATACGCAGTATTTT. The chain couples TRBV5-1 to TRBJ2-3; 7 bases line up with TRBD2. Germline V gene data show CDR1 as SGHRS and CDR2 as YFSETQ. CDR3 length: 17 residues. After removal of 4 bases from V and 0 bases from J, the junction contained 11 bases not matched to a gene.

This clone was found once. J is TRBJ2-5 and V is TRBV5-4, with 12 bases matching TRBD2. Trimming removed 3 bases from V and 3 bases from J; junction bases left unmatched: 6. CDR1 is SGHNT, CDR2 YYREEE, per germline (reference sequence). The CDR3 has 16 amino acids. The CDR3 spells CASSSPLAGGEETQYF. Written as DNA, the CDR3 is TGTGCCAGCAGCTCTCCGCTAGCGGGGGGGGAAGAGACCCAGTACTTC. Full variable domain (outside the CDR3, taken from reference TRBV5-4 and TRBJ2-5): ETGVTQSPTHLIKTRGQQVTLRCSSQSGHNTVSWYQQALGQGPQFIFQYYREEENGRGNFPPRFSGLQFPNYSSELNVNALELDDSALYLCASSSPLAGGEETQYFGPGTRLLVL.

The gene calls are TRBV7-2 and TRBJ1-1; 7 bases line up with TRBD1. V gave up 3 bases and J gave up 5 bases; unmatched junction bases: 6. Germline V CDR1 and CDR2: SGHTA, FQGNSA. This CDR3 contains 14 residues. CDR3 nucleotides: TGTGCCAGCAGCTTTCTGGGACAGCTGACTGAAGCTTTCTTT. It yields the protein CASSFLGQLTEAFF.

The rearrangement uses TRBV5-8 and TRBJ2-5; TRBD2 agrees at 9 bases. Germline assignment: CDR1 SGHTS and CDR2 YDEGEE. The CDR3 consists of 17 residues. V lost 4 bases to trimming and J lost 2 bases; unmatched junction nucleotides: 12. Written as DNA, the CDR3 is TGTGCCAGCAGCGCCGGACTAGCGATTAGAGGGCAAGAGACCCAGTACTTC. It encodes CASSAGLAIRGQETQYF.

J is TRBJ1-3 and V is TRBV5-4, with a weak D call TRBD1 (6 bases). Germline V gene lookup returns CDR1 SGHNT and CDR2 YYREEE (reference sequence). The V gene lost 4 bases and the J gene lost 4 bases, with 9 bases spanning the gap. CDR3 size: 13 residues. The CDR3 sequence: CASSITGGNTIYF. CDR3 nucleotide sequence: TGTGCCAGCAGCATCACAGGGGGAAACACCATATATTTT.